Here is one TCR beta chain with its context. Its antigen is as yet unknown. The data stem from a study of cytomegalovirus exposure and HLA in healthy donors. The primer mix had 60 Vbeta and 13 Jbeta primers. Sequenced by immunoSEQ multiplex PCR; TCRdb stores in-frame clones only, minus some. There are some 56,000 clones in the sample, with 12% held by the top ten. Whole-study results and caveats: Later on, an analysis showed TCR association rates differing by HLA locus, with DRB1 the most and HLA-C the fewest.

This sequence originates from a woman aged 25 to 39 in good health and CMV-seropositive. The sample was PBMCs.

As DNA, the CDR3 is TGTGCCACCAGCAGAGATCGGGGTAGAAGTAGCAATCAGCCCCAGCATTTT. This sequence encodes CATSRDRGRSSNQPQHF. The genes are TRBV15 and TRBJ1-5; unclear D gene. The CDR3 extends over 17 amino acids. Germline V gives CDR1 LNHNV, CDR2 YYDKDF (reference sequence). Trimming left V 0 bases short and J 0 bases short, with 12 bases between.